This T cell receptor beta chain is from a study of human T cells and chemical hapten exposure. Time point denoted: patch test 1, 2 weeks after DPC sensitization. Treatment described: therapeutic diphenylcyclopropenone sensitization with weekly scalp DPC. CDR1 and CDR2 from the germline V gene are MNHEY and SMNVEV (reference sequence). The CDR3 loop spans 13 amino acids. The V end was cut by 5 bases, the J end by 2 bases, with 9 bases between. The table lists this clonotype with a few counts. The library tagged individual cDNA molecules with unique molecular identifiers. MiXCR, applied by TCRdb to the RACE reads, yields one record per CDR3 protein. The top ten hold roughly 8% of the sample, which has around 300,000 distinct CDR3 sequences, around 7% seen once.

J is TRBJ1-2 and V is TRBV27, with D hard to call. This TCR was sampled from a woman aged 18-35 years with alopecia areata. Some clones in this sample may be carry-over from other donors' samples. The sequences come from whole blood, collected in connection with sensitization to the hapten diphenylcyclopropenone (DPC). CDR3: CASSEGANYGYTF. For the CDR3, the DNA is TGTGCCAGCAGTGAGGGTGCCAACTATGGCTACACCTTC.